One and the same sample provided the 27 T cell receptor beta chains below, sequenced in a study of neurological immune-mediated disorders. TCRdb itself ran the 5' RACE reads through MiXCR, one entry per CDR3 protein. The table records roughly 62,000 distinct CDR3 sequences, about an eighth of them present only once. The sample comprised PBMCs. These receptors were taken from a man aged 55 to 70 in good health.

As concerns this clonotype: The junction shows a germline mismatch at one end, possibly a read error. The chain combines TRBV3-1 with TRBJ1-3; D gene unclear. The germline gives CDR1 LGHDT, CDR2 YNNKEL (reference sequence). The CDR3 spans 14 residues. The CDR3 coding sequence is TGTTCCAGCAGCCAAGATTACCAGCGAGACACCATATATTTT. This translates into CSSSQDYQRDTIYF.

This clonotype appeared a few times. The V gene is TRBV6-6, the J gene TRBJ1-5; D remains unclear. The V and J ends lost 1 base and 1 base respectively, with 8 bases between them. The germline V gene has CDR1 MNHNY and CDR2 SVGAGI (reference sequence). The CDR3 consists of 15 residues. DNA for the CDR3: TGTGCCAGCAGTTACTTACAGACAAGCAATCAGCCCCAGCATTTT. It translates to CASSYLQTSNQPQHF.

This clonotype was counted only a few times. The chain has TRBV7-2 and TRBJ2-1; 12 bases map to TRBD2. CDR3 length: 16 residues. V shed 2 bases and J 10 bases; nucleotides not matched to a gene: 9. Germline V CDR1 and CDR2: SGHTA, FQGNSA. The CDR3 spells CASSLRASGGAREQFF. DNA of the CDR3: TGTGCCAGCAGCTTAAGGGCTAGCGGGGGGGCCAGGGAGCAGTTCTTC.

This clonotype was observed many times. The chain is built from TRBV7-2 and TRBJ2-3, with D possibly matching TRBD1 (5 bases). The CDR3 consists of 13 residues. Germline V gene lookup returns CDR1 SGHTA and CDR2 FQGNSA. Trimming stripped 4 bases from V and 3 bases from J, with 8 bases between. The CDR3: CASSSRQTDTQYF. The CDR3 DNA reads as TGTGCCAGCAGCTCAAGACAGACAGATACGCAGTATTTT.

This clonotype came up many times. This chain joins TRBV7-2 and TRBJ2-3, with TRBD2 matching over 12 bases. With 4 bases clipped from V and 4 bases from J, the junction kept 6 bases outside the gene matches. The CDR3 runs 16 residues. The germline CDR1 and CDR2 sequences are SGHTA and FQGNSA. CDR3: CASSYILAGGPDTQYF. As DNA, the CDR3 is TGTGCCAGCAGCTATATTCTAGCGGGGGGGCCAGATACGCAGTATTTT. Based on the CDR3 plus reference TRBV7-2 and TRBJ2-3, the full variable domain is GAGVSQSPSNKVTEKGKDVELRCDPISGHTALYWYRQSLGQGLEFLIYFQGNSAPDKSGLPSDRFSAERTGGSVSTLTIQRTQQEDSAVYLCASSYILAGGPDTQYFGPGTRLTVL.

To note about this clonotype: A read error may be the cause here, since a much bigger clone is one base away. The V call is TRBV20-1, the J call TRBJ1-1; 8 nucleotides line up with TRBD1. V trimming: 1 base; J trimming: 6 bases; junction bases outside the gene matches: 7. This CDR3 is built from 14 residues. Germline V lookup: CDR1 DFQATT, CDR2 SNEGSKA (reference sequence). The CDR3 here is CSARGVQGAAEAFF. CDR3 DNA: TGCAGTGCTAGAGGGGTGCAGGGGGCCGCTGAAGCTTTCTTT.

This clonotype was recorded many times. This rearrangement joins TRBV20-1 to TRBJ2-7; TRBD1 agrees at 9 bases. Germline CDR1 and CDR2: DFQATT and SNEGSKA (reference sequence). V gave up 6 bases and J gave up 2 bases; unmatched junction bases: 8. This CDR3 contains 14 residues. The CDR3 spells CSAPDRGSAYEQYF. In nucleotides, the CDR3 is TGCAGTGCCCCGGACAGGGGCTCTGCCTACGAGCAGTACTTC.

This clonotype has ten or more counts. The chain couples TRBV20-1 to TRBJ2-7, with TRBD2 identical over 11 bases. Germline trimming cut 1 base from V and 0 bases from J; bases unmatched to any gene: 8. Germline V gene data show CDR1 as DFQATT and CDR2 as SNEGSKA (reference sequence). CDR3 length: 17 amino acids. The CDR3 sequence is CSARVLAGGPSSYEQYF. In nucleotides, the CDR3 is TGCAGTGCTAGAGTCCTAGCGGGGGGACCCAGCTCCTACGAGCAGTACTTC.

This clonotype has ten or more counts. J is TRBJ2-3 and V is TRBV7-9; D tentatively reads TRBD1 or TRBD2 (5 bases each). This CDR3 spans 16 amino acids. CDR1 SEHNR and CDR2 FQNEAQ come from the germline V gene (reference sequence). The V gene lost 6 bases and the J gene lost 1 base, with 17 bases spanning the gap. CDR3 in amino acids: CASSISRGRRTDTQYF. The CDR3, as DNA: TGTGCCAGCAGTATTTCTCGGGGACGCCGCACAGATACGCAGTATTTT. The full variable domain, its missing parts supplied by reference TRBV7-9 and TRBJ2-3, is DTGVSQNPRHKITKRGQNVTFRCDPISEHNRLYWYRQTLGQGPEFLTYFQNEAQLEKSRLLSDRFSAERPKGSFSTLEIQRTEQGDSAMYLCASSISRGRRTDTQYFGPGTRLTVL.

There are many counts of this clonotype. CDR3 DNA: TGTGCCAGCAGCTCTATCCGGGACCCGGGGCTGGCTTTCTTT. Amino acid sequence: CASSSIRDPGLAFF. This chain joins TRBV7-3 and TRBJ1-1; possible D gene TRBD1, 5 bases. V lost 4 bases and J 11 bases, leaving 20 bases between the germline ends. Germline loops: CDR1 SGHTA, CDR2 FQGTGA. This CDR3 has 14 residues.

There are a few counts of this clonotype. The chain employs TRBV3-1 and TRBJ2-3; D is perhaps TRBD1 or TRBD2 (6 bases each). Trimming pared 5 bases from V and 7 bases from J, leaving 19 bases between. This CDR3 has 15 residues. CDR1 and CDR2 (germline): LGHDT, YNNKEL (reference sequence). The CDR3 bases are TGTGCCAGCAGCTTCCGGGACAAGGGGGGAAATACGCAGTATTTT. Its protein product is CASSFRDKGGNTQYF.

The rearrangement joins TRBV20-1 to TRBJ2-3; no clear D gene. The CDR3 loop spans 16 amino acids. V shed 4 bases and J shed 1 base, with 18 bases lying between them. Germline V gene lookup returns CDR1 DFQATT and CDR2 SNEGSKA (reference sequence). CDR3 DNA sequence: TGCAGTGCTATCGTGGGTATGGGGATCGGCACAGATACGCAGTATTTT. Translation gives CSAIVGMGIGTDTQYF.

This clonotype was counted ten times or more. This chain links TRBV7-2 with TRBJ2-2; D is perhaps TRBD2 (6 bases). The V gene lost 5 bases and the J gene lost 7 bases, with 11 bases spanning the gap. The CDR3 runs 13 residues. Germline V CDR1 and CDR2: SGHTA, FQGNSA. The chain's CDR3 is CASSPPGSGELFF. As DNA, the CDR3 is TGTGCCAGCAGCCCCCCCGGGAGCGGGGAGCTGTTTTTT.

This clonotype was recorded at least ten times. This chain links TRBV6-6 with TRBJ2-7; 9 bases are a match to TRBD1. The germline gives CDR1 MNHNY, CDR2 SVGAGI (reference sequence). Germline trimming cut 2 bases from V and 5 bases from J; bases unmatched to any gene: 4. The CDR3 covers 14 residues. The CDR3 is CASSYRTGVNEQYF. The DNA of the CDR3 is TGTGCCAGCAGTTACAGGACAGGGGTCAACGAGCAGTACTTC.

The gene calls are TRBV9 and TRBJ2-3; D gene unclear. Germline V gives CDR1 SGDLS, CDR2 YYNGEE. CDR3 length: 16 residues. V dropped 0 bases and J dropped 2 bases, with 13 bases sitting between them. The CDR3 DNA reads as TGTGCCAGCAGCGTAGAAGGGCAGGTCGACACAGATACGCAGTATTTT. Its protein is CASSVEGQVDTDTQYF.

This clonotype showed up many times. The rearrangement joins TRBV20-1 to TRBJ2-4; 8 bases match TRBD1. Trimming at V came to 6 bases and at J to 10 bases, leaving 5 bases not matched to a gene. The V gene's germline CDR1 is DFQATT and CDR2 SNEGSKA (reference sequence). There are 11 residues in the CDR3. The CDR3 DNA reads TGCAGTGCGGCTCGGGACAGGATTCAGTACTTC. It is translated as CSAARDRIQYF.

This clonotype was counted many times. The chain links TRBV5-1 to TRBJ2-5; D ambiguous. There are 15 residues in the CDR3. The V gene lost 0 bases and the J gene lost 6 bases, with 15 bases spanning the gap. CDR1 and CDR2 from the germline V gene are SGHRS and YFSETQ. CDR3 amino acids: CASSLAAGSEKTQYF. DNA for the CDR3: TGCGCCAGCAGCTTGGCCGCCGGGTCGGAAAAGACCCAGTACTTC.

As for this clonotype: At one of its ends the junction is not consistent with the germline gene, which may arise from a read error. The chain carries TRBV5-1 and TRBJ2-5; D might be TRBD2 (5 bases). Per germline, CDR1 SGHRS and CDR2 YFSETQ. CDR3 length: 15 amino acids. The CDR3 DNA sequence: TGCGCCAGCAGCCCCACAACGGGGTTTGGGGAGACCAAGTACTTC. The encoded protein is CASSPTTGFGETKYF.

This clonotype was detected ten times or more. The genes are TRBV20-1 and TRBJ2-1; D remains ambiguous. Trimming cost V 1 base and J 4 bases, with 8 bases left between them. CDR1 and CDR2 (germline): DFQATT, SNEGSKA (reference sequence). The CDR3 is made up of 13 amino acids. In nucleotides, the CDR3 is TGCAGTGCTAGAGGCTACCCTTACAATGAGCAGTTCTTC. Encoded protein: CSARGYPYNEQFF.

This clonotype was recorded a few times. V and J are TRBV5-1 and TRBJ1-2; 10 bases map to TRBD1. Per the germline V gene, CDR1 is SGHRS and CDR2 is YFSETQ. J gave up 0 bases and V 6 bases, and 8 bases lay outside the gene matches. CDR3 length: 16 amino acids. The DNA of the CDR3 is TGCGCCAGCAAGGGGACAGGGGACCCAGCTAACTATGGCTACACCTTC. Translated, it gives CASKGTGDPANYGYTF.

This clonotype was detected only a few times. V and J are TRBV7-2 and TRBJ2-1, with TRBD2 matching 15 bases. Germline CDR1 reads SGHTA; CDR2 reads FQGNSA. The V segment lost 6 bases and the J segment 1 base; nucleotides outside the gene matches: 1. This CDR3 comprises 16 residues. CDR3 residues: CASRGTSGGSYNEQFF. The CDR3 DNA reads TGTGCCAGCAGGGGGACTAGCGGGGGGTCCTACAATGAGCAGTTCTTC.

This clonotype was seen ten or more times. This chain links TRBV5-1 with TRBJ1-1; D unresolved. The CDR3 contains 13 residues. CDR1 SGHRS and CDR2 YFSETQ come from the germline V gene. The ends were cut back, 4 bases at V and 2 bases at J, with 9 bases in the middle. In DNA, the CDR3 is TGCGCCAGCAGCCTCAGAGACAACACTGAAGCTTTCTTT. Translation gives CASSLRDNTEAFF. The full variable domain, with the rest looked up from reference TRBV5-1 and TRBJ1-1, is KAGVTQTPRYLIKTRGQQVTLSCSPISGHRSVSWYQQTPGQGLQFLFEYFSETQRNKGNFPGRFSGRQFSNSRSEMNVSTLELGDSALYLCASSLRDNTEAFFGQGTRLTVV.

This clonotype came up many times. CDR3: CASTPGNTNTEAFF. Here the CDR3 DNA reads TGTGCCAGCACCCCCGGAAATACGAACACTGAAGCTTTCTTT. The genes are TRBV7-9 and TRBJ1-1; the D is unclear. The germline V gene has CDR1 SEHNR and CDR2 FQNEAQ (reference sequence). This CDR3 is 14 amino acids long. Trimming cost V 7 bases and J 1 base, with 13 bases left between them.

This clonotype was recorded at least ten times. The chain links TRBV9 to TRBJ1-5; 8 bases are shared with TRBD1. J was trimmed by 3 bases and V by 2 bases; bases with no gene match: 1. The CDR3 loop spans 14 amino acids. The V gene's germline CDR1 is SGDLS and CDR2 YYNGEE. The chain's CDR3 is CASSVGQDNQPQHF. The CDR3 coding sequence is TGTGCCAGCAGCGTGGGACAGGACAATCAGCCCCAGCATTTT.

This clonotype came up many times. This chain uses TRBV7-2 with TRBJ2-1, with D perhaps TRBD2 (5 bases). The CDR3 extends over 13 amino acids. CDR1 and CDR2 (germline): SGHTA, FQGNSA. The V end was cut by 5 bases, the J end by 6 bases, with 11 bases between. The CDR3 DNA follows: TGTGCCAGCAGCCCCTTAGCGTCCAATGAGCAGTTCTTC. This translates into CASSPLASNEQFF.

This clonotype was seen repeatedly, ten times or more. CDR3 protein: CASLGQLNSPLHF. DNA for the CDR3: TGTGCCAGCTTGGGACAGCTTAATTCACCCCTCCACTTT. V gene TRBV6-2 or TRBV6-3 combines with J gene TRBJ1-6; 7 nucleotides align to TRBD1. Germline V CDR1 and CDR2: MNHEY, SVGEGT. J gave up 6 bases and V 8 bases, and 4 bases lay outside the gene matches. CDR3 length: 13 amino acids.

The rearrangement joins TRBV7-9 to TRBJ2-5; either TRBD1 or TRBD2 may fit D (5 bases each). Deletions cut 5 bases from V and 4 bases from J, with 17 bases between. CDR1 is SEHNR, CDR2 FQNEAQ, per germline (reference sequence). The CDR3 sequence is 15 residues long. The CDR3 DNA is TGTGCCAGCAGCCCGAAGGGACGTCCATCAGAGACCCAGTACTTC. Its translation is CASSPKGRPSETQYF. Full variable domain (remainder filled in from reference TRBV7-9 and TRBJ2-5): DTGVSQNPRHKITKRGQNVTFRCDPISEHNRLYWYRQTLGQGPEFLTYFQNEAQLEKSRLLSDRFSAERPKGSFSTLEIQRTEQGDSAMYLCASSPKGRPSETQYFGPGTRLLVL.